This TCR beta chain derives from a study of blood T cell repertoires in COVID-19. Study as a whole: T cells, B-cell-depleted T cells, or PBMCs provided the cDNA or gDNA that served as material.

TCRdb's copy holds only in-frame clones and misses some; the assay was immunoSEQ multiplex PCR. The sample includes 35,000 or so clones, 80% seen only once; the top ten take about 15%. V was clipped by 6 bases and J by 3 bases, with 14 bases between them. The CDR3 is made up of 14 amino acids. CDR1 is SNHLY, CDR2 FYNNEI, per germline. This chain joins TRBV2 and TRBJ1-1; weak D call: TRBD1 (6 bases). The source of this sequence is a woman in her 70s with acute or convalescent COVID-19. Sequencing input: peripheral blood. The CDR3: CASRALDSHTEAFF. CDR3 in DNA: TGTGCCAGCAGGGCATTGGACAGCCACACTGAAGCTTTCTTT.